The 24 T cell receptor beta chains below were found in one sample sequenced in a study of CD8+ T cells in alopecia areata (dated by TCRdb to the late 2010s). Explained via the paper, the time point label denotes: around 24 weeks on oral tofacitinib. The sample's treatment or condition label, decoded: oral pan-JAK inhibitor, 5-10 mg twice daily. Libraries came from the immunoSEQ multiplex PCR assay. For TCR sequencing, RNA was extracted from every sample and reverse transcribed into cDNA to serve as template. TCRdb retrieved this table from immuneACCESS and kept in-frame rearrangements only. Not all clones are present; in checked studies, unresolved V genes account for under half, and no reason is known for the remainder. The table for this sample lists around 190,000 clones; roughly 60% of them were counted only once. The ten largest clones add up to around 0.92% of the sample. This sample comprised CD4+ T cells sorted from blood, obtained at week 24, from a patient treated with tofacitinib. The receptors come from a human donor with alopecia areata.

CDR3 nucleotide sequence: TGTGCCAGCAGTGAACTCGGACAGGGCACGATTAATGAAAAACTGTTTTTT. The encoded protein is CASSELGQGTINEKLFF. The chain carries TRBV25-1 and TRBJ1-4; 8 bases map to TRBD1. CDR3 size: 17 residues. Germline trimming cut 2 bases from V and 4 bases from J; bases unmatched to any gene: 9. Germline V gene sequence: CDR1 MGHDK, CDR2 SYGVNS.

The V call is TRBV6-5, the J call TRBJ1-1, with D perhaps matching TRBD1 (6 bases). V was clipped by 11 bases and J by 0 bases, with 16 bases between them. The CDR3 contains 14 residues. Germline CDR1 reads MNHEY; CDR2 reads SVGAGI. CDR3 in amino acids: CARNPDSVNTEAFF. The CDR3, as DNA: TGTGCCCGCAATCCGGACAGTGTGAACACTGAAGCTTTCTTT.

This clone was counted a few times. In nucleotides, the CDR3 is TGTGCCTGGATGGGACAGATGAACACTGAAGCTTTCTTT. Encoded protein: CAWMGQMNTEAFF. The chain combines TRBV30 with TRBJ1-1; 7 bases match TRBD1. V shed 4 bases, J shed 0 bases, and the junction held 2 bases outside the gene matches. The CDR3 spans 13 residues. Germline V gives CDR1 GTSNPN, CDR2 SVGIG (reference sequence).

Written as DNA, the CDR3 is TGTGCCAGCAGCTCAGAAGACAGGACAAAAAACATTCAGTACTTC. It encodes CASSSEDRTKNIQYF. The rearrangement joins TRBV7-2 to TRBJ2-4, with D possibly matching TRBD1 (6 bases). Trimming shortened V by 4 bases and J by 4 bases, and 14 bases separated the two germline ends. The germline V gene encodes CDR1 SGHTA and CDR2 FQGNSA. This CDR3 has 15 amino acids.

This clone has just a few counts. The CDR3 loop reads CASSESRDTQYF. As DNA, the CDR3 is TGTGCCAGCAGCGAAAGTCGAGATACGCAGTATTTT. The chain is built from TRBV11-2 and TRBJ2-3; D uncertain. Trimming stripped 5 bases from V and 5 bases from J, with 8 bases between. The CDR3 consists of 12 residues. Germline CDR1 is SGHAT and CDR2 is FQNNGV.

The V gene is TRBV29-1, the J gene TRBJ2-1, with 11 bases matching TRBD2. V shed 7 bases, J shed 6 bases, and the junction held 14 bases outside the gene matches. CDR1 and CDR2 (germline): SQVTM, ANQGSEA. The CDR3 sequence is 16 residues long. The CDR3 protein is CSAGVRLAGGGNEQFF. DNA of the CDR3: TGCAGCGCCGGGGTTCGGCTAGCGGGGGGAGGCAATGAGCAGTTCTTC.

In regard to this clone: Other DNA variants within this sample encode the same CDR3. This chain uses TRBV29-1 with TRBJ1-1; D call uncertain. Germline V lookup: CDR1 SQVTM, CDR2 ANQGSEA. V was shortened by 4 bases and J by 0 bases, with 9 bases between the two germline ends. CDR3 length: 13 residues. CDR3 sequence (DNA): TGCAGCGTTGTTGGCAGATTGAACACTGAAGCTTTCTTT. Its translation is CSVVGRLNTEAFF.

V is TRBV5-1 and J is TRBJ1-2; 9 bases line up with TRBD1. This CDR3 spans 14 amino acids. The J segment lost 3 bases and the V segment lost 3 bases, leaving 3 bases of the junction unmatched. Per the germline V gene, CDR1 is SGHRS and CDR2 is YFSETQ. Written as DNA, the CDR3 is TGCGCCAGCAGCTGGGACAGGGCTGACTATGGCTACACCTTC. Translated, it gives CASSWDRADYGYTF. Based on the CDR3 plus reference TRBV5-1 and TRBJ1-2, the full variable domain is KAGVTQTPRYLIKTRGQQVTLSCSPISGHRSVSWYQQTPGQGLQFLFEYFSETQRNKGNFPGRFSGRQFSNSRSEMNVSTLELGDSALYLCASSWDRADYGYTFGSGTRLTVV.

This clone occurred once. DNA for the CDR3: TGTGCCTGGAGTGGGGGACAGGGATGGAGCACAGATACGCAGTATTTT. Translated: CAWSGGQGWSTDTQYF. The gene calls are TRBV30 and TRBJ2-3, with 9 positions matching TRBD1. The V gene's germline CDR1 is GTSNPN and CDR2 SVGIG (reference sequence). Trimming at V came to 1 base and at J to 0 bases, leaving 5 bases not matched to a gene. There are 16 residues in the CDR3.

The sample holds a few counts of this clone. This sample includes further DNA sequences coding for the same CDR3. The genes are TRBV5-1 and TRBJ1-1; possibly TRBD1 for D (6 bases). V lost 4 bases to trimming and J lost 1 base, with 11 bases between them. CDR3 length: 14 amino acids. CDR1 and CDR2 from the germline V gene are SGHRS and YFSETQ. CDR3 DNA sequence: TGCGCCAGCAGCCCAGGGACAACGAACACTGAAGCTTTCTTT. This encodes CASSPGTTNTEAFF. Complete variable domain (other parts from reference TRBV5-1 and TRBJ1-1): KAGVTQTPRYLIKTRGQQVTLSCSPISGHRSVSWYQQTPGQGLQFLFEYFSETQRNKGNFPGRFSGRQFSNSRSEMNVSTLELGDSALYLCASSPGTTNTEAFFGQGTRLTVV.

This clone was seen a handful of times. This chain connects TRBV30 to TRBJ2-7; maybe TRBD2 (6 bases). V lost 5 bases to trimming and J lost 6 bases, with 17 bases between them. Germline lookup yields CDR1 GTSNPN and CDR2 SVGIG (reference sequence). The CDR3 length is 13 residues. In DNA form, the CDR3 reads TGTGCCTGGGAAAGGACCGACGGGAGCGAGCAGTACTTC. Residues: CAWERTDGSEQYF.

This sequence joins TRBV30 and TRBJ2-7; 8 nucleotides align to TRBD1. Germline lookup yields CDR1 GTSNPN and CDR2 SVGIG (reference sequence). There are 15 residues in the CDR3. Trimming at V came to 3 bases and at J to 0 bases, leaving 7 bases not matched to a gene. CDR3 in DNA: TGTGCCTGGAGGGGGACAGGAGCTTTCTCCTACGAGCAGTACTTC. Protein: CAWRGTGAFSYEQYF.

This chain links TRBV30 with TRBJ1-5; D gene ambiguous. CDR3 size: 13 residues. V was shortened by 0 bases and J by 3 bases, with 6 bases between the two germline ends. Germline CDR1 reads GTSNPN; CDR2 reads SVGIG (reference sequence). CDR3 residues: CAWSVFVNQPQHF. The CDR3 DNA sequence: TGTGCCTGGAGTGTCTTTGTCAATCAGCCCCAGCATTTT.

The chain recombines TRBV7-2 with TRBJ2-5; D is undetermined. The length of the CDR3 is 13 residues. Trimming pared 8 bases from V and 1 base from J, leaving 11 bases between. Germline V gene lookup returns CDR1 SGHTA and CDR2 FQGNSA. The chain's CDR3 is CASREALQETQYF. CDR3 coding DNA: TGTGCCAGCCGCGAGGCTCTCCAAGAGACCCAGTACTTC.

This clone was seen many times. This chain links TRBV30 with TRBJ1-5; no clear D. Looked up from germline, CDR1 is GTSNPN and CDR2 is SVGIG (reference sequence). The V gene lost 3 bases and the J gene lost 8 bases, with 14 bases spanning the gap. The CDR3 is 13 amino acids. CDR3 in DNA: TGTGCCTGGAGCCCAGGCGACGTGGAGCCCCAGCATTTT. Protein: CAWSPGDVEPQHF. The full variable domain, completed using reference TRBV30 and TRBJ1-5, is SQTIHQWPATLVQPVGSPLSLECTVEGTSNPNLYWYRQAAGRGLQLLFYSVGIGQISSEVPQNLSASRPQDRQFILSSKKLLLSDSGFYLCAWSPGDVEPQHFGDGTRLSIL.

In the case of this clone: In the same sample, other DNA sequences code for this CDR3. The V call is TRBV9, the J call TRBJ2-6; D call uncertain. The germline CDR1 and CDR2 sequences are SGDLS and YYNGEE. The CDR3 has 12 residues. Trimming shortened V by 3 bases and J by 4 bases, and 2 bases separated the two germline ends. The CDR3 DNA sequence: TGTGCCAGCAGCGCCGGGGCCAACGTCCTGACTTTC. Protein sequence: CASSAGANVLTF.

The chain couples TRBV29-1 to TRBJ1-2, with 8 bases lining up with TRBD1. The CDR3 spans 13 residues. V lost 6 bases, J lost 2 bases, and 5 bases stayed unmatched. Per the germline V gene, CDR1 is SQVTM and CDR2 is ANQGSEA. This CDR3 is CSVPGQGNYGYTF. Written as DNA, the CDR3 is TGCAGCGTGCCCGGACAGGGAAACTATGGCTACACCTTC.

This chain joins TRBV29-1 and TRBJ1-1; D gene ambiguous. The CDR3 runs to 12 residues. Germline loops: CDR1 SQVTM, CDR2 ANQGSEA. With 1 base removed from V and 5 bases from J, the gap between germline ends came to 8 bases. The CDR3 DNA is TGCAGCGTTGAAGGATCGAGAACTGAAGCTTTCTTT. This sequence encodes CSVEGSRTEAFF.

This clone came up a few times. The rearrangement uses TRBV29-1 and TRBJ2-6, with D hard to call. The CDR3 totals 13 residues. CDR1 is SQVTM, CDR2 ANQGSEA, per germline. V gave up 4 bases and J gave up 4 bases, with 8 bases separating them. The CDR3 DNA sequence: TGCAGCGTTGCGTCAACCGGGGCCAACGTCCTGACTTTC. This gives the protein CSVASTGANVLTF.

This rearrangement joins TRBV11-2 to TRBJ1-5; unclear D gene. From germline, CDR1 is SGHAT and CDR2 FQNNGV. The ends were cut back, 0 bases at V and 4 bases at J, with 4 bases in the middle. This CDR3 spans 13 amino acids. This CDR3 is CASSLEVNQPQHF. In nucleotides, the CDR3 is TGTGCCAGCAGCTTAGAGGTTAATCAGCCCCAGCATTTT.

In its sample, this clone was seen once. This rearrangement joins TRBV30 to TRBJ2-1; no definite D call. The CDR3 is made up of 12 amino acids. Germline V gene sequence: CDR1 GTSNPN, CDR2 SVGIG (reference sequence). Trimming cost V 8 bases and J 0 bases, with 8 bases left between them. The CDR3 DNA follows: TGTGCCAGTGTCAGCTCCTACAATGAGCAGTTCTTC. Translation: CASVSSYNEQFF.

V and J are TRBV5-1 and TRBJ1-1; D remains ambiguous. V lost 7 bases to trimming and J lost 0 bases, with 13 bases between them. CDR3 length: 14 amino acids. CDR1 is SGHRS, CDR2 YFSETQ, per germline. The CDR3 bases are TGCGCCAGCCGAGGGCAACTCATGAACACTGAAGCTTTCTTT. Residues: CASRGQLMNTEAFF.

This clone was detected a few times. The chain combines TRBV6-6 with TRBJ1-1, with D unresolved. Deletions cut 6 bases from V and 11 bases from J, with 22 bases between. The CDR3 sequence is 14 residues long. Germline values: CDR1 MNHNY, CDR2 SVGAGI (reference sequence). DNA for the CDR3: TGTGCCAGCAGAAGCCCTTCTGAACTGCTTAGGGCTTTCTTT. Translated: CASRSPSELLRAFF.

The genes are TRBV5-1 and TRBJ1-6; no firm D call. The CDR3 totals 15 residues. CDR1 SGHRS and CDR2 YFSETQ come from the germline V gene. Trimming removed 7 bases at V and 10 bases at J, with 21 bases between. The CDR3 DNA reads TGCGCCAGCGGATACTCAGGAGGTGGAGAATCACCCCTCCACTTT. Protein: CASGYSGGGESPLHF.